This T cell receptor (beta chain) was identified in a study of blood T cell repertoires in COVID-19. The CDR3 runs 14 residues. Trimming left V 3 bases short and J 7 bases short, with 13 bases between. Per germline, CDR1 MGHDK and CDR2 SYGVNS. Here immunoSEQ multiplex PCR was the method, and the copy in TCRdb shows in-frame clones only, minus some. The data show 250,000 to 300,000 clones, with less than 85% seen just once and under 3.5% held by the top ten. The chain has TRBV25-1 and TRBJ2-1; D perhaps matches TRBD1 (6 bases). This TCR came from a woman between 18 and 29 years old with acute or convalescent COVID-19. The material sequenced was peripheral blood. The CDR3 nucleotides are TGTGCCAGCAGTGAGTACTCAGGGGAGAATGAGCAGTTCTTC. This gives the protein CASSEYSGENEQFF.